These T cell receptor beta chains were read from a single sample in a study of blood T cell repertoires in COVID-19. Repertoires were generated with immunoSEQ multiplex PCR, while TCRdb's copy carries only in-frame clones and drops some. This sample has 300,000 to 400,000 clones, with about 90% found just once. The sequenced material came from peripheral blood. The receptor source for this set is a woman younger than 35 who had recovered from COVID-19. Both conserved end residues are part of each CDR3. The D gene is left open where the match is weak. Some rows have no size entry. The others give once, few or many, or a class for an expanded clone.

j_call | d_call | v_call | clone_size | cdr3_aa | cdr3_nt
TRBJ1-5 | . | TRBV4-3 | once | CASSQSWLTGSNQPQHF | TGCGCCAGCAGCCAAAGTTGGTTGACTGGGAGCAATCAGCCCCAGCATTTT
TRBJ2-2 | TRBD2 | TRBV5-1 | . | CASSYGTSVSGELFF | TGCGCCAGCAGCTACGGGACTAGCGTCTCCGGGGAGCTGTTTTTT
TRBJ2-1 | TRBD2 | TRBV7-2 | . | CASSFYPREGDNEQFF | TGTGCCAGCAGCTTTTATCCGCGGGAGGGTGACAATGAGCAGTTCTTC
TRBJ1-2 | . | TRBV6-5 | . | CASSYSMAGNGYTF | TGTGCCAGCAGTTACTCAATGGCAGGGAATGGCTACACCTTC
TRBJ2-1 | . | TRBV11-2 | . | CASSSQRYLTTRGEQFF | TGTGCCAGCAGCTCACAACGATACTTGACAACCCGGGGTGAGCAGTTCTTC
TRBJ1-2 | TRBD1 | TRBV9 | once | CASSATGGPTPSGYTF | TGTGCCAGCAGCGCGACAGGGGGTCCAACTCCCAGCGGCTACACCTTC
TRBJ1-5 | . | TRBV7-9 | . | CASSPIQDSNQPQHF | TGTGCCAGCAGCCCAATCCAGGATAGCAATCAGCCCCAGCATTTT
TRBJ2-1 | TRBD2 | TRBV6-2/TRBV6-3 | once | CASSYPVWAGGPYNEQFF | TGTGCCAGCAGTTACCCCGTTTGGGCGGGAGGGCCCTACAATGAGCAGTTCTTC
TRBJ2-2 | TRBD2 | TRBV11-3 | . | CASSLESRGRYTGELFF | TGTGCCAGCAGCTTAGAGTCTCGCGGGAGATATACCGGGGAGCTGTTTTTT
TRBJ2-5 | . | TRBV7-9 | . | CASSPSRGMETQYF | TGTGCCAGCAGTCCGAGCAGGGGTATGGAGACCCAGTACTTC
TRBJ2-2 | TRBD2 | TRBV6-5 | . | CASTSLAGVAGELFF | TGTGCCAGCACTTCACTAGCGGGAGTTGCCGGGGAGCTGTTTTTT
TRBJ2-3 | TRBD2 | TRBV6-4 | . | CASSDVAGGPPRDTQYF | TGTGCCAGCAGTGACGTAGCGGGAGGCCCCCCCCGAGATACGCAGTATTTT
TRBJ1-2 | TRBD1 | TRBV7-8 | once | CASSFRDRAPNYGYTF | TGTGCCAGCAGCTTCCGGGACAGGGCCCCCAACTATGGCTACACCTTC
TRBJ1-1 | . | TRBV5-1 | once | CASSPDWNTEAFF | TGCGCCAGCAGCCCGGACTGGAACACTGAAGCTTTCTTT
TRBJ1-2 | . | TRBV14 | . | CASSQAISGQRGYTF | TGTGCCAGCAGCCAAGCGATTTCAGGACAGAGGGGCTACACCTTC
TRBJ2-3 | TRBD1 | TRBV24-1 | . | CAAGQGTLDTQYF | TGTGCCGCGGGACAGGGGACTTTAGATACGCAGTATTTT
TRBJ1-1 | . | TRBV19 | . | CASSISVTTEAFF | TGTGCCAGTAGTATTTCCGTAACTACTGAAGCTTTCTTT
TRBJ2-5 | TRBD1 | TRBV24-1 | once | CATSDFGTVGQEETQYF | TGTGCCACCAGTGATTTCGGCACAGTCGGACAGGAAGAGACCCAGTACTTC
TRBJ1-2 | . | TRBV5-1 | . | CASSLDEGTTGGYTF | TGCGCCAGCAGCTTGGACGAGGGAACGACCGGGGGCTACACCTTC
TRBJ1-2 | . | TRBV6-1 | . | CASSEALGRVRIANYGYTF | TGTGCCAGCAGTGAAGCGCTTGGGAGAGTCCGGATAGCTAACTATGGCTACACCTTC
TRBJ2-5 | . | TRBV5-1 | . | CASSSGLQGQETQYF | TGCGCCAGCAGCTCCGGGCTACAGGGTCAAGAGACCCAGTACTTC
TRBJ1-5 | TRBD1 | TRBV7-2 | . | CASSPTGYSNQPQHF | TGTGCCAGCAGCCCGACAGGGTATAGCAATCAGCCCCAGCATTTT
TRBJ1-6 | . | TRBV28 | . | CASSSNSPLHF | TGTGCCAGCAGTTCGAATTCACCCCTCCACTTT
TRBJ2-3 | . | TRBV7-2 | . | CASILDGGRRSTDTQYF | TGTGCCAGCATCCTGGACGGGGGGCGGAGGAGTACAGATACGCAGTATTTT
TRBJ2-3 | TRBD2 | TRBV28 | . | CASSLLSGLADPFTSTDTQYF | TGTGCCAGCAGTTTACTTTCAGGACTAGCGGATCCCTTCACTAGCACAGATACGCAGTATTTT
TRBJ2-2 | . | TRBV5-6 | . | CASSLFLGVRDTGELFF | TGTGCCAGCAGCTTGTTTCTAGGGGTTAGGGACACCGGGGAGCTGTTTTTT
TRBJ1-5 | TRBD1 | TRBV27 | . | CASSLLSGGVLFQPQHF | TGTGCCAGCAGTTTATTGTCAGGGGGCGTTCTTTTTCAGCCCCAGCATTTT
TRBJ1-4 | TRBD1 | TRBV3-1/TRBV3-2 | . | CASSRYDRGYEKLFF | TGTGCCAGCAGCCGTTACGACAGGGGTTATGAAAAACTGTTTTTT
TRBJ2-1 | TRBD1 | TRBV11-3 | . | CASSSYDRDNEQFF | TGTGCCAGCAGCTCCTACGACAGGGACAATGAGCAGTTCTTC
TRBJ1-4 | TRBD1 | TRBV5-4 | . | CASSLAGQGYEKLFF | TGTGCCAGCAGCTTGGCGGGACAGGGGTATGAAAAACTGTTTTTT
TRBJ1-4 | TRBD1 | TRBV6-6 | . | CASSYRGLNEKLFF | TGTGCCAGCAGTTACAGGGGGCTGAATGAAAAACTGTTTTTT
TRBJ2-2 | . | TRBV6-5 | . | CASTRREIRTGELFF | TGTGCCAGCACCCGTCGAGAAATTCGAACCGGGGAGCTGTTTTTT
TRBJ1-3 | . | TRBV27 | . | CASSLAGVGNTIYF | TGTGCCAGCAGTTTAGCAGGGGTTGGAAACACCATATATTTT
TRBJ2-1 | . | TRBV5-4 | once | CASRDTFYNEQFF | TGTGCCAGCAGGGACACCTTCTACAATGAGCAGTTCTTC
TRBJ2-1 | TRBD2 | TRBV24-1 | . | CATPLAGDNEQFF | TGTGCCACACCACTAGCGGGAGACAATGAGCAGTTCTTC
TRBJ2-1 | TRBD2 | TRBV11-3 | . | CASSLFILAGGPNEQFF | TGTGCCAGCAGCTTATTTATTCTAGCGGGAGGGCCCAATGAGCAGTTCTTC
TRBJ2-1 | TRBD1 | TRBV2 | . | CASSESTGIEQFF | TGTGCCAGCAGTGAATCGACAGGGATTGAGCAGTTCTTC
TRBJ2-1 | . | TRBV9 | . | CASSVGGSIVNEQFF | TGTGCCAGCAGCGTAGGAGGGAGTATAGTCAATGAGCAGTTCTTC
TRBJ1-2 | TRBD1 | TRBV20-1 | . | CSPDRGDGYTF | TGCAGTCCCGACAGGGGGGATGGCTACACCTTC
TRBJ2-1 | . | TRBV6-6 | . | CASRGEGRGNNEQFF | TGTGCCAGTCGGGGGGAAGGGAGGGGGAACAATGAGCAGTTCTTC
TRBJ1-1 | . | TRBV6-4 | . | CASSAPPEERKNTEAFF | TGTGCCAGCAGCGCACCCCCCGAGGAACGGAAGAACACTGAAGCTTTCTTT
TRBJ2-2 | . | TRBV6-2/TRBV6-3 | . | CASSLGAGELFF | TGTGCCAGCAGTTTAGGGGCCGGGGAGCTGTTTTTT
TRBJ2-5 | TRBD2 | TRBV14 | . | CASSQENPGGIKETQYF | TGTGCCAGCAGCCAAGAAAACCCGGGAGGCATCAAAGAGACCCAGTACTTC
TRBJ2-1 | . | TRBV9 | . | CASSVVSDSWEGNEQFF | TGTGCCAGCAGCGTTGTGTCGGACAGCTGGGAAGGTAATGAGCAGTTCTTC
TRBJ2-5 | . | TRBV7-2 | once | CASSLDHFPGQETQYF | TGTGCCAGCAGCTTGGACCATTTCCCGGGACAAGAGACCCAGTACTTC
TRBJ1-2 | TRBD1 | TRBV10-3 | . | CAIAGTGGYGYTF | TGTGCCATCGCTGGGACAGGTGGCTATGGCTACACCTTC
TRBJ1-4 | . | TRBV11-3 | . | CASSFLDSTNEKLFF | TGTGCCAGCAGCTTCCTGGACAGCACGAATGAAAAACTGTTTTTT
TRBJ1-1 | TRBD1 | TRBV5-8 | . | CASSPPILQGARWGNTEAFF | TGTGCCAGCAGCCCTCCCATCCTACAGGGGGCCCGTTGGGGGAACACTGAAGCTTTCTTT
TRBJ1-2 | . | TRBV7-9 | once | CASSRIEEEVRNYGYTF | TGTGCCAGCAGCAGAATAGAGGAAGAAGTCCGTAACTATGGCTACACCTTC
TRBJ1-2 | . | TRBV10-1 | . | CASSTDRPYGYTF | TGCGCCAGTTCCACGGACAGACCCTATGGCTACACCTTC
TRBJ2-1 | . | TRBV6-1 | . | CASSDSGANEQFF | TGTGCCAGCAGTGATAGTGGGGCGAATGAGCAGTTCTTC
TRBJ2-3 | TRBD2 | TRBV5-6 | . | CASSFGGRISDTQYF | TGTGCCAGCAGCTTTGGCGGGAGAATATCAGATACGCAGTATTTT
TRBJ1-4 | . | TRBV9 | . | CASSVVTGRGEKLFF | TGTGCCAGCAGCGTAGTAACAGGGAGAGGCGAAAAACTGTTTTTT
TRBJ2-3 | TRBD2 | TRBV6-2/TRBV6-3 | . | CASSPGLAGHTDTQYF | TGTGCCAGCAGCCCCGGACTAGCGGGACACACAGATACGCAGTATTTT
TRBJ2-1 | TRBD1 | TRBV24-1 | . | CAQVRDRSYNEQFF | TGTGCCCAAGTCCGGGACAGATCCTACAATGAGCAGTTCTTC
TRBJ2-1 | . | TRBV10-3 | . | CAISELNQGGGKQFF | TGTGCCATCAGTGAACTAAATCAAGGGGGCGGGAAGCAGTTCTTC
TRBJ2-5 | . | TRBV2 | . | CASSGNTGNAETQYF | TGTGCCAGCAGTGGAAATACAGGGAATGCAGAGACCCAGTACTTC
TRBJ1-2 | . | TRBV4-3 | . | CASSQGSRGYGYTF | TGCGCCAGCAGCCAAGGAAGCAGGGGATATGGCTACACCTTC
TRBJ1-1 | TRBD1 | TRBV5-1 | . | CASSFSQGVVDTEAFF | TGCGCCAGCAGCTTTAGCCAGGGGGTCGTCGATACTGAAGCTTTCTTT